The 25 T cell receptor beta chains below all came from one sample that was sequenced in a study of glioma-infiltrating T cells. TCR alpha and beta CDR3 regions were amplified from RNA using iRepertoire nested multiplex PCR. TCRdb called the multiplex PCR reads again in MiXCR, with one record for every CDR3 protein. The sample contains about 93,000 distinct CDR3 sequences, 35% to 45% of which appear only once. Sequencing was performed on glioma tissue, nonneoplastic brain tissue, or PBMCs (not recorded which). The origin of the receptors is a human donor with low-grade glioma or glioblastoma, undergoing nonglioma brain surgery, or in good health (not recorded which).

This clonotype showed up many times. The chain joins TRBV12-3 or TRBV12-4 to TRBJ2-3; TRBD1 might be the D (6 bases). V shed 0 bases and J shed 5 bases, with 9 bases lying between them. The CDR3 totals 14 residues. The CDR3 loop is CASSLAGAGDTQYF. DNA for the CDR3: TGTGCCAGCAGTTTAGCGGGGGCTGGAGATACGCAGTATTTT.

The V and J genes are TRBV4-1 and TRBJ1-3; a weak D match, TRBD1 (6 bases). This CDR3 spans 15 amino acids. The germline V gene encodes CDR1 MGHRA and CDR2 YSYEKL. Trimming removed 5 bases from V and 5 bases from J, with 16 bases in between. The CDR3 DNA reads TGCGCCAGCAGCGCGAACACAGGGTTCCGAAACACCATATATTTT. Its translation is CASSANTGFRNTIYF.

The chain joins TRBV4-1 to TRBJ2-1; D not resolved. The CDR3 loop spans 14 amino acids. The germline V gene has CDR1 MGHRA and CDR2 YSYEKL. The CDR3 DNA reads as TGCTCCATCATCCAAGATGGATTATACAATGAGCAGTTCTTC. The encoded protein is CSIIQDGLYNEQFF.

Ten or more counts support this clonotype. V is TRBV11-2 and J is TRBJ2-7; D may correspond to TRBD1 or TRBD2 (5 bases each). CDR1 is SGHAT and CDR2 is FQNNGV in the germline V gene. Trimming pared 4 bases from V and 6 bases from J, leaving 16 bases between. The CDR3 loop spans 14 amino acids. The chain's CDR3 is CASSSAGRVGEQYF. The CDR3 nucleotides read TGTGCCAGCAGCTCGGCGGGCAGGGTAGGCGAGCAGTACTTC.

Ten or more counts support this clonotype. The J gene is TRBJ2-1, the V gene TRBV4-1; 8 nucleotides agree with TRBD2. The CDR3 is 14 amino acids. Germline CDR1 reads MGHRA; CDR2 reads YSYEKL. The V gene end was trimmed by 7 bases and the J gene end by 4 bases; junction bases not matched to a gene: 6. DNA of the CDR3: TGCGCCAGCACGGAGCGGGAGCTGTACAATGAGCAGTTCTTC. Its translation is CASTERELYNEQFF.

This clonotype was observed many times. J is TRBJ2-1 and V is TRBV7-3, with D perhaps TRBD2 (5 bases). Germline V CDR1 and CDR2: SGHTA, FQGTGA. This CDR3 region has 14 residues. Deletions cut 1 base from V and 12 bases from J, with 16 bases between. CDR3 residues: CASSLNQRQEGQFF. CDR3 sequence (DNA): TGTGCCAGCAGCTTAAATCAGCGGCAGGAAGGGCAGTTCTTC.

Concerning this clonotype itself: A read error may explain this, as a much larger clone is one base away. The chain has TRBV14 and TRBJ2-7; D perhaps matches TRBD1 (6 bases). The CDR3 spans 17 residues. Germline CDR1 reads SGHDN; CDR2 reads FVKESK. V shed 5 bases and J shed 0 bases, with 20 bases lying between them. CDR3 coding DNA: TGTGCCAGCAGCGACAGGTACTACTTCAGGAGCTCCTACGAGCAGTACTTC. Translated: CASSDRYYFRSSYEQYF.

CDR3 in amino acids: CARTSAGEGRANTGELFF. Here the CDR3 DNA reads TGTGCCAGAACCTCCGCGGGCGAGGGTCGCGCGAACACCGGGGAGCTGTTTTTT. The chain recombines TRBV6-1 with TRBJ2-2, with TRBD2 as a possible D gene (5 bases). CDR3 length equals 18 residues. The V gene lost 9 bases and the J gene lost 0 bases, with 23 bases spanning the gap. CDR1 and CDR2 from the germline V gene are MNHNS and SASEGT.

Ten or more counts support this clonotype. The chain joins TRBV7-9 to TRBJ2-1, with unresolved D. Germline CDR1 and CDR2: SEHNR and FQNEAQ (reference sequence). V lost 2 bases and J lost 5, with 7 bases in between. The CDR3 is 13 amino acids. The CDR3 protein is CASSLPGNNEQFF. DNA for the CDR3: TGTGCCAGCAGCTTACCCGGAAACAATGAGCAGTTCTTC. Drawing the rest from reference TRBV7-9 and TRBJ2-1, the complete variable domain is DTGVSQNPRHKITKRGQNVTFRCDPISEHNRLYWYRQTLGQGPEFLTYFQNEAQLEKSRLLSDRFSAERPKGSFSTLEIQRTEQGDSAMYLCASSLPGNNEQFFGPGTRLTVL.

This clonotype was counted ten times or more. The chain joins TRBV3-1 to TRBJ2-7; D gene unclear. CDR1 is LGHDT, CDR2 YNNKEL, per germline (reference sequence). The CDR3 consists of 14 residues. V was shortened by 0 bases and J by 1 base, with 7 bases between the two germline ends. As DNA, the CDR3 is TGTGCCAGCAGCCAAGAGGTTAATTCCTACGAGCAGTACTTC. Residues: CASSQEVNSYEQYF.

This clonotype was seen repeatedly, ten times or more. The J gene is TRBJ2-1, the V gene TRBV6-1; tentative D call: TRBD1 (5 bases). Per the germline V gene, CDR1 is MNHNS and CDR2 is SASEGT. The CDR3 totals 16 residues. V was cut by 2 bases and J by 0 bases, with 11 bases left in between. The CDR3 loop is CASSEFGQGSYNEQFF. CDR3 nucleotides: TGTGCCAGCAGTGAATTCGGCCAGGGCTCCTACAATGAGCAGTTCTTC.

Only a few counts were recorded for this clonotype. The chain is built from TRBV6-1 and TRBJ1-1; TRBD1 might be the D (5 bases). V was cut by 6 bases and J by 11 bases, with 22 bases left in between. CDR1 MNHNS and CDR2 SASEGT come from the germline V gene. The CDR3 consists of 14 residues. Here the CDR3 DNA reads TGTGCCAGCAGGGGGGACCGCCTTGGGCGGGAGGCTTTCTTT. Translating it yields CASRGDRLGREAFF.

To note about this clonotype: As the CDR3 is not closed by the conserved phenylalanine or tryptophan, this likely results from a read error. The limits of the CDR3 on the DNA are not certain, so only TCRdb's listed CDR3 is given. This chain connects TRBV19 to TRBJ2-3; the table's TRBD2 call for D was not verified on the DNA. A total of 18 residues make up the CDR3, ends included. Germline-derived CDR1 and CDR2 are LNHDA and SQIVND (reference sequence). The CDR3 is CASSIRSGLAESTDTQYS.

This clonotype was counted ten times or more. This chain joins TRBV5-1 and TRBJ2-4, with D maybe TRBD2 (5 bases). V lost 3 bases to trimming and J lost 7 bases, with 11 bases between them. CDR3 length: 13 amino acids. Per the germline V gene, CDR1 is SGHRS and CDR2 is YFSETQ. The CDR3 region is CASSSGPGNIQYF. The CDR3 nucleotides are TGCGCCAGCAGCTCCGGACCGGGGAACATTCAGTACTTC.

This chain uses TRBV29-1 with TRBJ1-1, with D unresolved. Germline V gene data show CDR1 as SQVTM and CDR2 as ANQGSEA. The V end lost 5 bases, the J end lost 0 bases, and 13 bases lay between the germline ends. CDR3 length: 14 amino acids. In DNA form, the CDR3 reads TGCAGCGTTCGGTCGTGGGAAATGAACACTGAAGCTTTCTTT. Translated, it gives CSVRSWEMNTEAFF.

This clonotype was recorded at least ten times. This chain links TRBV9 with TRBJ2-7; either TRBD1 or TRBD2 may fit D (5 bases each). In germline, CDR1 is SGDLS, CDR2 YYNGEE. Trimming took 4 bases from V and 6 from J, leaving 20 bases between them. There are 15 residues in the CDR3. The CDR3 reads CASSPSTLGRSEQYF. The CDR3 DNA sequence: TGTGCCAGCAGCCCATCAACCTTGGGACGTAGCGAGCAGTACTTC. The whole variable domain, remainder taken from reference TRBV9 and TRBJ2-7, is DSGVTQTPKHLITATGQRVTLRCSPRSGDLSVYWYQQSLDQGLQFLIQYYNGEERAKGNILERFSAQQFPDLHSELNLSSLELGDSALYFCASSPSTLGRSEQYFGPGTRLTVT.

This clonotype was recorded at least ten times. The CDR3 sequence: CASSAGTYSYEQYF. The CDR3 nucleotides are TGTGCCAGCAGCGCCGGGACATACTCCTACGAGCAGTACTTC. The genes are TRBV6-2 or TRBV6-3 and TRBJ2-7; possibly TRBD1 for D (6 bases). Germline V gene sequence: CDR1 MNHEY, CDR2 SVGEGT. V shed 6 bases and J shed 0 bases, with 12 bases lying between them. The CDR3 has 14 residues.

The CDR3 loop reads CASSLAGVQPQHF. For the CDR3, the DNA is TGTGCCAGCAGTTTAGCGGGCGTTCAGCCCCAGCATTTT. V and J are TRBV12-3 or TRBV12-4 and TRBJ1-5; D gene uncertain. Trimming left V 0 bases short and J 6 bases short, with 6 bases between. The CDR3 has 13 residues.

This chain connects TRBV13 to TRBJ1-2, with D uncertain. The V gene's germline CDR1 is PRHDT and CDR2 FYEKMQ (reference sequence). The CDR3 runs 15 residues. V was cut by 4 bases and J by 7 bases, with 19 bases left in between. CDR3 loop: CASSSSAGGLGGYTF. DNA for the CDR3: TGTGCCAGCAGCTCCTCGGCAGGCGGCTTGGGTGGCTACACCTTC.

This clonotype has a handful of counts. A much more abundant neighbour one base away suggests this may be a read error. The chain couples TRBV19 to TRBJ1-1; TRBD1 agrees at 8 bases. CDR3 length equals 12 residues. Germline lookup yields CDR1 LNHDA and CDR2 SQIVND (reference sequence). CDR3 protein: CARQGVGTEVFF. CDR3 DNA: TGTGCCAGACAGGGGGTGGGCACTGAAGTTTTCTTT.

This clonotype was recorded a few times. It may be a read error: a sequence one base away is much more abundant. This chain connects TRBV7-2 to TRBJ2-7; tentative D call: TRBD1 (5 bases). Germline V CDR1 and CDR2: SGHTA, FQGNSA. The length of the CDR3 is 20 residues. CDR3 nucleotides: TGTGCCAGCAACTTAGTCCCTCGGAGATCGGCAGGACAACTCTCCTACGAGCAGTACTTC. Protein product: CASNLVPRRSAGQLSYEQYF.

Remarks on this clonotype: Given a much more abundant clone one base away, this may be a read error. V and J are TRBV5-1 and TRBJ1-1; TRBD1 matches at 7 bases. Germline V lookup: CDR1 SGHRS, CDR2 YFSETQ. This CDR3 is built from 12 residues. The J segment lost 9 bases and the V segment lost 6 bases, leaving 8 bases of the junction unmatched. The CDR3 DNA sequence: TGCGCCAGCATCGAGAGACAGGGACAAGCTTTCTTT. Its protein product is CASIERQGQAFF.

This clonotype was detected ten times or more. The chain combines TRBV12-3 or TRBV12-4 with TRBJ2-7; D call uncertain. This CDR3 comprises 14 residues. Trimming removed 6 bases from V and 7 bases from J, with 19 bases in between. CDR3 protein: CASRPNPLVGEQYF. The CDR3, as DNA: TGTGCCAGCAGGCCGAATCCACTTGTAGGGGAGCAGTACTTC.

This clonotype was detected ten times or more. The chain carries TRBV28 and TRBJ1-1, with a possible D match to TRBD1 (6 bases). The CDR3 length is 15 residues. Trimming left V 6 bases short and J 4 bases short, with 18 bases between. Germline V CDR1 and CDR2: MDHEN, SYDVKM. Here the CDR3 reads CASRAEGGRFTEAFF. The DNA of the CDR3 is TGTGCCAGCAGGGCTGAGGGGGGGCGATTCACTGAAGCTTTCTTT. Full variable domain (rest looked up from reference TRBV28 and TRBJ1-1): DVKVTQSSRYLVKRTGEKVFLECVQDMDHENMFWYRQDPGLGLRLIYFSYDVKMKEKGDIPEGYSVSREKKERFSLILESASTNQTSMYLCASRAEGGRFTEAFFGQGTRLTVV.

This clonotype was recorded many times. The chain carries TRBV27 and TRBJ2-2, with 8 bases matching TRBD1. Germline CDR1 MNHEY, CDR2 SMNVEV (reference sequence). V lost 5 bases, J lost 0 bases, and 8 bases stayed unmatched. This CDR3 spans 17 amino acids. In DNA, the CDR3 is TGTGCCAGCAGTGTTACCGGGACAGGAGCGAACACCGGGGAGCTGTTTTTT. This sequence encodes CASSVTGTGANTGELFF.